The clone carrying this T cell receptor beta chain showed up just once. The CDR3 has 15 residues. V lost 5 bases and J 0 bases, leaving 11 bases between the germline ends. From germline, CDR1 is SEHNR and CDR2 FQNEAQ (reference sequence). Donors included only healthy HIV-negative adults lacking recent acute infections or vaccinations. A CD45RA-negative memory subset and a CD45RA+ naive subset were separated from the CD4+ cells. Authors' analysis steps: ImmunoSEQ only sent back junction sequences with no quality scores, so filtering was done differently. Repertoires were generated with immunoSEQ multiplex PCR, while TCRdb's copy carries only in-frame clones and drops some. Clonal size and the V and J genes are those of that table, whereas D and trimming came from the DNA. The table shows around 2.5 million clones, with over 85% occurring only once. The sample is drawn from a study of shared clonotypes between healthy human individuals.

The rearrangement joins TRBV7-9 to TRBJ1-3; a possible D gene is TRBD1 (5 bases). The origin of this receptor is a young man in good health. Some clones in this sample may be carry-over from other donors' samples. Sequencing was carried out using naive CD4+ T cells from PBMCs. Subset given: CD45RA+ positively selected. The DNA for the CDR3 is TGTGCCAGCAGCGCCCGACAGAGCTCTGGAAACACCATATATTTT. It specifies CASSARQSSGNTIYF.